This TCR beta chain was found in a study of OX40 agonist ivuxolimab in advanced cancers. On the study more broadly: Antecedent anti-PD-1, anti-PD-L1 or anti-CTLA-4 therapy was permissible, with around 40% having received some. Whole-study results and caveats: Specificity for antigen went undetermined in the expanded peripheral T cells. In a subset of nonresponders, normalized T-cell clonal expansion was also low.

Assay: immunoSEQ multiplex PCR; the TCRdb copy retains only in-frame clones and omits some. The table shows about 98,000 clones, with around nine tenths occurring only once. This clone was recorded at least ten times. The antigen is unknown. This CDR3 spans 15 amino acids. The V end was cut by 4 bases, the J end by 0 bases, with 13 bases between. Germline CDR1 is SGDLS and CDR2 is YYNGEE. The starting material was CD4+ or CD8+ T cells sorted from blood, obtained in a trial of the OX40 agonist ivuxolimab. The rearrangement joins TRBV9 to TRBJ1-1; no reliable D call. The receptor comes from an adult with an advanced solid tumor such as melanoma, head and neck, liver or kidney cancer. CDR3: CASSITAGMNTEAFF. In DNA, the CDR3 is TGTGCCAGCAGCATAACAGCTGGCATGAACACTGAAGCTTTCTTT.